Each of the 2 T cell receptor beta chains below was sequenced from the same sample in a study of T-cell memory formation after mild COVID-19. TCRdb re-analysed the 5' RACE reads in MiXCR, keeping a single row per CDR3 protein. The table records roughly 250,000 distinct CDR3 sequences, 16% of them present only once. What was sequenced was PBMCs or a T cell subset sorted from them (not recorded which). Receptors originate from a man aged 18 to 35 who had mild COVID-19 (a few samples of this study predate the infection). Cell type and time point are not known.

The CDR3 sequence: CASSPRQTGALMATDTQYF. The CDR3 nucleotides read TGTGCCAGCAGCCCGAGGCAGACGGGGGCCCTCATGGCCACAGATACGCAGTATTTT. This chain joins TRBV7-6 and TRBJ2-3; D might be TRBD1 or TRBD2, each matching 6 bases. The V and J ends lost 5 bases and 2 bases respectively, with 26 bases between them. This CDR3 is built from 19 residues. Germline V lookup: CDR1 SGHVS, CDR2 FNYEAQ.

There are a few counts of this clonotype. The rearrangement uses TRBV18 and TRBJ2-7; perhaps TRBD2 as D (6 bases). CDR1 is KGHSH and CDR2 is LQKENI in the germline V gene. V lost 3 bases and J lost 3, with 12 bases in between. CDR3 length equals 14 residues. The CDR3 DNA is TGTGCCAGCTCACCTGCGGGACTTCACTACGAGCAGTACGTC. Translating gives CASSPAGLHYEQYV.